The 14 T cell receptor beta chains below come from one sample, sequenced in a study of CD8 T cells in ankylosing spondylitis. Each CDR3 protein is one row after TCRdb ran MiXCR on the 5' RACE reads. This table holds 150,000 to 200,000 distinct CDR3 sequences, 10% to 15% found once. The sequencing sample was made of blood, either unsorted or a sorted T cell fraction (not recorded which). Receptors originate from a female donor with ankylosing spondylitis or in good health (not recorded which).

This clonotype was seen ten or more times. This rearrangement joins TRBV12-3 or TRBV12-4 to TRBJ1-6, with D uncertain. CDR3 length: 13 residues. V shed 3 bases and J shed 10 bases, with 10 bases lying between them. This chain's CDR3 is CASSLGLRSPLHF. CDR3 DNA sequence: TGTGCCAGCAGTTTGGGTTTACGGTCACCCCTCCACTTT.

This chain links TRBV12-3 or TRBV12-4 with TRBJ2-7; 8 bases align to TRBD1. The CDR3 runs 15 residues. Germline trimming cut 11 bases from V and 5 bases from J; bases unmatched to any gene: 17. Here the CDR3 reads CACTPADRETHEQYF. CDR3 sequence (DNA): TGTGCCTGCACTCCGGCGGACAGGGAAACACACGAGCAGTACTTC.

CDR3 DNA sequence: TGTGCCAGCAGCCAGGGACAGGTGGAAGGCTACACCTTC. Protein product: CASSQGQVEGYTF. V gene TRBV7-2 combines with J gene TRBJ1-2, with 8 bases identical to TRBD1. V dropped 5 bases and J dropped 8; count of bases not matched to a gene: 7. Germline V gene data show CDR1 as SGHTA and CDR2 as FQGNSA. This CDR3 spans 13 amino acids.

This clonotype occurred many times. This chain uses TRBV19 with TRBJ2-3, with D maybe TRBD1 (5 bases). The germline V gene encodes CDR1 LNHDA and CDR2 SQIVND (reference sequence). The V end lost 3 bases, the J end lost 1 base, and 11 bases lay between the germline ends. This CDR3 is built from 15 residues. Here the CDR3 DNA reads TGTGCCAGTAGTATTGGGGCTTTGGGCACAGATACGCAGTATTTT. Protein: CASSIGALGTDTQYF. Full variable domain (remainder filled in from reference TRBV19 and TRBJ2-3): DGGITQSPKYLFRKEGQNVTLSCEQNLNHDAMYWYRQDPGQGLRLIYYSQIVNDFQKGDIAEGYSVSREKKESFPLTVTSAQKNPTAFYLCASSIGALGTDTQYFGPGTRLTVL.

This clonotype was seen a few times. This sequence joins TRBV7-6 and TRBJ2-1, with a weak D call TRBD1 (5 bases). V lost 3 bases and J 3 bases, leaving 15 bases between the germline ends. Germline V CDR1 and CDR2: SGHVS, FNYEAQ. The CDR3 length is 16 residues. CDR3 in DNA: TGTGCCAGCAGCTTTGAGGCGCAGGGTATCTACAATGAGCAGTTCTTC. This codes for CASSFEAQGIYNEQFF.

V gene TRBV10-3 combines with J gene TRBJ2-5; D tentatively fits TRBD1 or TRBD2 (7 bases each). The CDR3 contains 13 residues. The V gene lost 8 bases and the J gene lost 4 bases, with 14 bases spanning the gap. Per germline, CDR1 ENHRY and CDR2 SYGVKD. The CDR3 nucleotides read TGTGCCATCTCTGGGAGGGGGCGAGAGACCCAGTACTTC. Protein product: CAISGRGRETQYF.

This clonotype occurred many times. The chain carries TRBV12-3 or TRBV12-4 and TRBJ2-3; TRBD1 aligns across 10 bases. There are 15 residues in the CDR3. Trimming removed 6 bases from V and 1 base from J; junction bases left unmatched: 4. DNA for the CDR3: TGTGCCAGCAGCCGACAGGGGGCGCGCACAGATACGCAGTATTTT. This sequence encodes CASSRQGARTDTQYF.

This clonotype is a singleton in its sample. A clone one base away is much larger, so this may be a read error. The chain joins TRBV12-3 or TRBV12-4 to TRBJ2-1, with D possibly matching TRBD1 (5 bases). This CDR3 contains 10 residues. The V gene lost 6 bases and the J gene lost 10 bases, with 7 bases spanning the gap. CDR3 in DNA: TGTGCCAGCAGCTACAGGGAGCAGTTCTTC. It encodes CASSYREQFF.

The chain links TRBV12-3 or TRBV12-4 to TRBJ1-5; maybe TRBD1 (5 bases). This CDR3 region has 15 residues. Trimming shortened V by 4 bases and J by 4 bases, and 14 bases separated the two germline ends. The CDR3 loop is CASSSRATVNQPQHF. DNA of the CDR3: TGTGCCAGCAGTTCCCGAGCGACAGTGAATCAGCCCCAGCATTTT.

This clonotype was seen a few times. The chain links TRBV29-1 to TRBJ2-3; weak D call: TRBD1 (7 bases). The CDR3 runs 13 residues. Germline V lookup: CDR1 SQVTM, CDR2 ANQGSEA. The V gene lost 3 bases and the J gene lost 6 bases, with 13 bases spanning the gap. For the CDR3, the DNA is TGCAGCGTTGACAGGGGGGCGATGGATACGCAGTATTTT. This codes for CSVDRGAMDTQYF.

The chain combines TRBV7-2 with TRBJ2-3, with unresolved D. Trimming took off 5 bases at V and 0 bases at J, with 9 bases between the two ends. CDR1 and CDR2 from the germline V gene are SGHTA and FQGNSA. The CDR3 has 14 residues. CDR3 DNA sequence: TGTGCCAGCAGCCTAGAATTTAGCACAGATACGCAGTATTTT. Translation: CASSLEFSTDTQYF.

This clonotype has at least ten counts. The rearrangement uses TRBV11-2 and TRBJ2-2; D possibly corresponds to TRBD2 (6 bases). The CDR3 has 15 residues. The germline V and J ends were trimmed by 6 bases and 3 bases, with 14 bases remaining between them. CDR1 is SGHAT, CDR2 FQNNGV, per germline. The chain's CDR3 is CASRRKLADTGELFF. DNA for the CDR3: TGTGCCAGCAGACGGAAATTAGCGGACACCGGGGAGCTGTTTTTT.

This clonotype appeared many times. The rearrangement uses TRBV5-4 and TRBJ2-3; 8 bases map to TRBD1. The CDR3 is made up of 15 amino acids. Germline V CDR1 and CDR2: SGHNT, YYREEE (reference sequence). V shed 4 bases, J shed 3 bases, and the junction held 7 bases outside the gene matches. In DNA, the CDR3 is TGTGCCAGCAGCCGGGGACAGGAATTAACAGATACGCAGTATTTT. This translates into CASSRGQELTDTQYF.

This clonotype has ten or more counts. The chain employs TRBV29-1 and TRBJ2-5; D not certain. This CDR3 spans 13 amino acids. The germline V and J ends were trimmed by 4 bases and 4 bases, with 13 bases remaining between them. Germline loops: CDR1 SQVTM, CDR2 ANQGSEA. The CDR3 DNA reads TGCAGCGTTGCCCATCAGTTAACAGAGACCCAGTACTTC. It encodes CSVAHQLTETQYF.